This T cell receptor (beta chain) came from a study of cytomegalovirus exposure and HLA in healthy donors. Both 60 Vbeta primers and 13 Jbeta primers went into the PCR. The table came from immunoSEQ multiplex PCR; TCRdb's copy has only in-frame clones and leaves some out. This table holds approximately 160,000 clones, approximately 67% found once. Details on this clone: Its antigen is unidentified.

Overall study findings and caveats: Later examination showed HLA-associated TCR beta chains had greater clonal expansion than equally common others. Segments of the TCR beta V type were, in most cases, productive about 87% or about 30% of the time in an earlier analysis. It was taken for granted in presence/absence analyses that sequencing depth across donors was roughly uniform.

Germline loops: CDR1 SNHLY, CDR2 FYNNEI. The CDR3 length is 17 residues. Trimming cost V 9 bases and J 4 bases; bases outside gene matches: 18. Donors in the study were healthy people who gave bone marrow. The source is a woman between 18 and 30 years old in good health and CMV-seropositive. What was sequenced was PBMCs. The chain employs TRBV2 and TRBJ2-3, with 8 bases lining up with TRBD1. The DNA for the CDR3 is TGTGCCAGAGAAGCGGACAGGGCAAGTCTCGGGTCAGATACGCAGTATTTT. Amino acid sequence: CAREADRASLGSDTQYF. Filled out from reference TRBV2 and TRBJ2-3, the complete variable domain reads EPEVTQTPSHQVTQMGQEVILRCVPISNHLYFYWYRQILGQKVEFLVSFYNNEISEKSEIFDDQFSVERPDGSNFTLKIRSTKLEDSAMYFCAREADRASLGSDTQYFGPGTRLTVL.